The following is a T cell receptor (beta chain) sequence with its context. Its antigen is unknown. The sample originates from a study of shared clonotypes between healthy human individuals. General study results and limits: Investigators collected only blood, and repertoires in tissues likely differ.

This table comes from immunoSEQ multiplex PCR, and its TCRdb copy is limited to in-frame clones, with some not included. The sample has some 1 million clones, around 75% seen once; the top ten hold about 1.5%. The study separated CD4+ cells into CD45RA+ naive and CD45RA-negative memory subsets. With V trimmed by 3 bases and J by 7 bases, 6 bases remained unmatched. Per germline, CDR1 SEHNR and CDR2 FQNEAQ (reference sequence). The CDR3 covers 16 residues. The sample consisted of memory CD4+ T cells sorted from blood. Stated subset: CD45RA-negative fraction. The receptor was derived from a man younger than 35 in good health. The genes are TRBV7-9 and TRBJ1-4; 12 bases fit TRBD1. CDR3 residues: CASSFGTGGEGEKLFF. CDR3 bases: TGTGCCAGCAGCTTTGGGACAGGGGGCGAAGGTGAAAAACTGTTTTTT.